The rows below give T cell receptor beta chains drawn from one sample of a study of cytomegalovirus exposure and HLA in healthy donors. The repertoire was sequenced with immunoSEQ multiplex PCR; TCRdb's copy has only in-frame clones and lacks some. The sample has about 190,000 clones; roughly 80% are singletons. Sequences were obtained from PBMCs. These receptors came from a woman under 30 in good health and CMV-seronegative. Both conserved end residues are trimmed from each CDR3. Only some rows state a clone size, as once, few, many or a class for expanded clones.

>TRBJ2-3|NA|TRBV2
ASGPNEVDTQY
>TRBJ1-2|NA|TRBV6-5
ASSQRGTANYGYT
>TRBJ1-3|few|TRBV28
ASSSPDRGRGNTIY
>TRBJ1-3|NA|TRBV28
ASSLGGAAPGNTIY
>TRBJ1-6|NA|TRBV9
ASSVDGTDYSPLH
>TRBJ2-5|once|TRBV7-7
ASSFAAGGETQY
>TRBJ1-1|NA|TRBV7-9
ASSLAIGATEAF
>TRBJ1-1|NA|TRBV30
AWSRGKGTEAF
>TRBJ1-6|NA|TRBV28
ASSLLLGQGSPLH
>TRBJ1-1|NA|TRBV6-5
ASSRGQETEAF
>TRBJ2-7|NA|TRBV5-1
ASSRGQGNYEQY
>TRBJ2-7|NA|TRBV11-2
ASSSLAGLSYEQY
>TRBJ1-4|few|TRBV13
ASSLRFGGEKLF
>TRBJ2-7|few|TRBV19
ASTGGAEQY
>TRBJ2-7|NA|TRBV29-1
SVGRTGVNEQY
>TRBJ1-5|NA|TRBV30
AWSAGGNSNQPQH
>TRBJ2-1|NA|TRBV14
ASSQGGPGLAGVLRTDDEQF
>TRBJ1-6|NA|TRBV11-1
ASSSPTRGRSPLH
>TRBJ2-5|NA|TRBV7-9
ASSLEDRVETQY
>TRBJ2-1|NA|TRBV9
ASSGGEQF
>TRBJ2-1|NA|TRBV10-1
ASSVHGSGAYNEQF
>TRBJ1-1|few|TRBV4-1
ASSQVFGQMNTEAF
>TRBJ2-2|NA|TRBV5-6
ASSQLEGVGTGELF
>TRBJ2-7|NA|TRBV27
ASSSSVSYEQY
>TRBJ2-7|NA|TRBV2
ASSEGQVGP
>TRBJ2-2|NA|TRBV7-7
ASSSQGAGGELF
>TRBJ2-7|NA|TRBV7-6
ASSQDLGPSGSYEQY
>TRBJ1-5|NA|TRBV19
ASSMVDQPQH
>TRBJ2-3|NA|TRBV9
ASSTSGTSGLTDTQY
>TRBJ2-7|NA|TRBV5-1
ASSSDRGRYEQY
>TRBJ1-6|NA|TRBV4-2
ASSQDTYSPLH
>TRBJ2-2|NA|TRBV9
ASSGRRGGTSGTTGELF
>TRBJ2-7|NA|TRBV16
ASSSGGQSEQY
>TRBJ2-1|NA|TRBV19
ASSIEGQVNNGQF
>TRBJ2-2|NA|TRBV7-3
ASSLIADTGELF
>TRBJ1-4|NA|TRBV27
ASSSGTGTNEKLF